The 22 T cell receptor beta chains presented below share a single source sample, sequenced in a study of post-analysis software for immune sequencing data. Study-wide points: When patients were compared with controls, 4 or 5 TRBV segments were more frequent, TRBV5-6, TRBV5-1 and TRBV20-1 among them.

Their antigens remain unidentified. Carried by the TCR beta cDNA libraries were unique molecular identifiers. TCRdb reanalysed the PCR reads using MiXCR and keeps one entry per CDR3 protein. The sample gives around 260,000 distinct CDR3 sequences, approximately 34% of which show up once; around 4.8% is in the top ten. Material: blood. The receptors were sampled from a girl under 18 with multiple sclerosis.

This clonotype came up many times. The chain recombines TRBV24-1 with TRBJ2-1; D may be TRBD1 (5 bases). From germline, CDR1 is KGHDR and CDR2 SFDVKD. This CDR3 region has 15 residues. Trimming removed 3 bases from V and 9 bases from J, with 17 bases in between. CDR3 DNA: TGTGCCACCAGTGATGAGCCAGGGCTTTTGGGTGAGCAGTTCTTC. It specifies CATSDEPGLLGEQFF.

This clonotype was seen ten or more times. One end of the junction does not line up with germline, which may come from a read error. The chain couples TRBV25-1 to TRBJ2-1; 14 positions agree with TRBD2. The CDR3 sequence is 14 residues long. Germline V lookup: CDR1 MGHDK, CDR2 SYGVNS. CDR3 residues: CTSKTSGGGNEQFF. CDR3 DNA sequence: TGTACCAGCAAGACTAGCGGGGGGGGCAATGAGCAGTTCTTC.

The sample holds many counts of this clonotype. The chain joins TRBV5-1 to TRBJ2-5; the D is unclear. Germline V gene lookup returns CDR1 SGHRS and CDR2 YFSETQ. There are 13 residues in the CDR3. Trimming left V 4 bases short and J 1 base short, with 8 bases between. The CDR3 sequence is CASSPQAQETQYF. The CDR3 DNA is TGCGCCAGCAGCCCCCAGGCCCAAGAGACCCAGTACTTC.

In its sample, this clonotype was seen many times. The genes are TRBV10-3 and TRBJ2-3; TRBD2 agrees at 10 bases. V shed 6 bases, J shed 4 bases, and the junction held 4 bases outside the gene matches. CDR1 and CDR2 (germline): ENHRY, SYGVKD. The CDR3 sequence is 14 residues long. DNA of the CDR3: TGTGCCATCAGGCTAGCGGGAGACGCAGATACGCAGTATTTT. This sequence encodes CAIRLAGDADTQYF.

The chain carries TRBV5-6 and TRBJ2-7; tentatively, D is TRBD2 (6 bases). The CDR3 is 15 amino acids. Trimming took 6 bases from V and 0 from J, leaving 16 bases between them. Germline V gene sequence: CDR1 SGHDT, CDR2 YYEEEE. The CDR3 DNA follows: TGTGCCAGCACGACCGGAGGGGCTCCCTCCTACGAGCAGTACTTC. It translates to CASTTGGAPSYEQYF.

On this clonotype: A much larger clone is a single base away; this may be a read error. J is TRBJ1-6 and V is TRBV6-6; the D gene is possibly TRBD1 (6 bases). This CDR3 contains 14 residues. Germline CDR1 reads MNHNY; CDR2 reads SVGAGI (reference sequence). The DNA of the CDR3 is TGTGTCAGCAGCCTACAGGGAAACAGGTCACCCCTCCACTTT. It yields the protein CVSSLQGNRSPLHF.

Remarks on this clonotype: This sequence may be a read error, since a much larger clone differs from it by one base. The rearrangement joins TRBV20-1 to TRBJ2-1; 8 nucleotides match TRBD2. The CDR3 runs 13 residues. Germline CDR1 is DFQATT and CDR2 is SNEGSKA (reference sequence). Trimming took 3 bases from V and 8 from J; bases not matched to a gene: 6. CDR3 sequence reads: CSARRSGGDEQFF. In nucleotides, the CDR3 is TGCAGTGCTAGGAGGTCGGGGGGGGATGAGCAGTTCTTC.

Concerning this clonotype itself: One base away lies a much larger clone, so this may be a sequencing read error. The chain has TRBV6-6 and TRBJ1-2; D call uncertain. V was cut by 4 bases and J by 3 bases, with 6 bases left in between. CDR3 length equals 12 residues. Germline V gene lookup returns CDR1 MNHNY and CDR2 SVGAGI (reference sequence). The CDR3 here is CASSSDDYGYTF. In nucleotides, the CDR3 is TGTGCCAGCAGTTCTGACGACTATGGCTACACCTTC.

In the case of this clonotype: A read error may explain this, as a much larger clone is one base away. The rearrangement uses TRBV7-9 and TRBJ1-6, with a weak D call TRBD1 (5 bases). Trimming pared 4 bases from V and 6 bases from J, leaving 13 bases between. Germline CDR1 SEHNR, CDR2 FQNEAQ (reference sequence). CDR3 length equals 15 residues. The CDR3 coding sequence is TGTGCCAGCAGCTCCAAGGGGCAGTCTAATTCACCCCTCCACTTT. Residues: CASSSKGQSNSPLHF.

A word on this clonotype: This may come from a read error, since a much larger clone is one base off. The DNA for the CDR3 is TGTGCCACCCTGGGACTAGCGGGGGGCAATGAGCAGTACTTC. Translated: CATLGLAGGNEQYF. V gene TRBV2 combines with J gene TRBJ2-1, with 15 bases fitting TRBD2. The end of the DNA is better explained by TRBJ2-7, so the J call may be wrong. The CDR3 consists of 14 residues. Germline CDR1 is SNHLY and CDR2 is FYNNEI.

This clonotype was detected only once. The chain couples TRBV15 to TRBJ2-1; D call uncertain. The CDR3 sequence is 14 residues long. Trimming pared 5 bases from V and 6 bases from J, leaving 14 bases between. Germline loops: CDR1 LNHNV, CDR2 YYDKDF (reference sequence). The chain's CDR3 is CATSGPLTPNEQFF. CDR3 coding DNA: TGTGCCACCAGCGGACCCTTGACCCCCAATGAGCAGTTCTTC.

Worth noting for this clonotype: A much larger clone sits a single nucleotide away, making a read error possible. V gene TRBV12-3 or TRBV12-4 combines with J gene TRBJ2-5, with TRBD2 identical over 7 bases. The CDR3 loop spans 12 amino acids. J lost 11 bases, V lost 10 bases, and 13 bases had no gene match. The DNA of the CDR3 is TGTGCCACTGGGGGGGGTAACAATGAGCAGTACTTC. This sequence encodes CATGGGNNEQYF.

In DNA form, the CDR3 reads TGCGCCAGCAGCTCGAGGACAGACGAGGCTGAAGCTTTCTTT. It specifies CASSSRTDEAEAFF. The chain employs TRBV5-1 and TRBJ1-1; tentatively, D is TRBD1 (6 bases). Germline V gene data show CDR1 as SGHRS and CDR2 as YFSETQ. The length of the CDR3 is 14 residues. The germline V and J ends were trimmed by 3 bases and 6 bases, with 15 bases remaining between them. The full variable domain, in which reference TRBV5-1 and TRBJ1-1 provide the parts outside the CDR3, is KAGVTQTPRYLIKTRGQQVTLSCSPISGHRSVSWYQQTPGQGLQFLFEYFSETQRNKGNFPGRFSGRQFSNSRSEMNVSTLELGDSALYLCASSSRTDEAEAFFGQGTRLTVV.

This clonotype was detected many times. The V call is TRBV5-5, the J call TRBJ1-1, with D tentatively TRBD1 (6 bases). The CDR3 runs 15 residues. CDR1 is SGHKS, CDR2 YYEKEE, per germline (reference sequence). The germline V and J ends were trimmed by 0 bases and 3 bases, with 12 bases remaining between them. This CDR3 reads CASSLVTGRDTEAFF. The CDR3 DNA follows: TGTGCCAGCAGCTTGGTAACAGGGAGGGACACTGAAGCTTTCTTT.

The rearrangement uses TRBV27 and TRBJ2-7, with unresolved D. Germline lookup yields CDR1 MNHEY and CDR2 SMNVEV (reference sequence). CDR3 length equals 13 residues. V was trimmed by 2 bases and J by 1 base, leaving 6 bases between them. The CDR3 sequence: CASSLTISYEQYF. Written as DNA, the CDR3 is TGTGCCAGCAGTTTAACAATATCCTACGAGCAGTACTTC.

The chain links TRBV5-1 to TRBJ1-1; maybe TRBD1 (5 bases). This CDR3 region has 16 residues. Trimming left V 1 base short and J 1 base short, with 14 bases between. Germline-derived CDR1 and CDR2 are SGHRS and YFSETQ. The CDR3 region has the DNA TGCGCCAGCAGCTTGAGTCCAGGGTGGAAGAACACTGAAGCTTTCTTT. Translation gives CASSLSPGWKNTEAFF.

Turning to this clonotype: Being one base from a much bigger clone, this may be a read error. This rearrangement joins TRBV15 to TRBJ2-1, with 7 nucleotides matching TRBD2. There are 18 residues in the CDR3. Germline-derived CDR1 and CDR2 are LNHNV and YYDKDF (reference sequence). Trimming removed 0 bases from V and 9 bases from J; junction bases left unmatched: 17. The CDR3 DNA reads TGTGCCACCAGCAGAGATAGTCGGGCCCTAGCGGAAGTTGGTGAGCAGTTCTTC. Translated, it gives CATSRDSRALAEVGEQFF.

V usage is TRBV10-3 and J usage is TRBJ2-5; 7 bases map to TRBD2. Germline assignment: CDR1 ENHRY and CDR2 SYGVKD. J was trimmed by 11 bases and V by 0 bases; bases with no gene match: 15. This CDR3 has 16 residues. The CDR3 nucleotides are TGTGCCATCAGTGAGTCGGCAGGGTCCGGGGGGAGTGAGCAGTACTTC. This encodes CAISESAGSGGSEQYF.

This clonotype has more than one count but fewer than ten. One base away lies a much larger clone, so this may be a sequencing read error. This chain uses TRBV6-5 with TRBJ2-7; 11 bases align to TRBD2. The germline V gene has CDR1 MNHEY and CDR2 SVGAGI. The CDR3 consists of 15 residues. The junction had 5 bases not matched to a gene; V was cut back by 0 bases and J by 7 bases. CDR3 in amino acids: CASSYSTSGDNEQYF. The CDR3 DNA follows: TGTGCCAGCAGTTACTCGACTAGCGGGGACAATGAGCAGTACTTC.

The chain employs TRBV7-2 and TRBJ2-3; D tentatively fits TRBD1 or TRBD2 (5 bases each). CDR1 and CDR2 (germline): SGHTA, FQGNSA. The V end was cut by 2 bases, the J end by 3 bases, with 12 bases between. The CDR3 spans 15 residues. CDR3 amino acids: CASSLMGWGTDTQYF. The CDR3, as DNA: TGTGCCAGCAGCTTAATGGGGTGGGGGACAGATACGCAGTATTTT.

This clonotype was seen ten or more times. This chain connects TRBV25-1 to TRBJ2-3, with 7 positions matching TRBD2. The CDR3 totals 16 residues. Per germline, CDR1 MGHDK and CDR2 SYGVNS. With V trimmed by 5 bases and J by 0 bases, 8 bases remained unmatched. CDR3 sequence: CASSRSSGSSTDTQYF. CDR3 DNA: TGTGCCAGCAGTCGGTCTAGCGGCTCTAGCACAGATACGCAGTATTTT.

The table lists this clonotype with a few counts. This chain links TRBV5-1 with TRBJ2-3; the D is unclear. Germline V lookup: CDR1 SGHRS, CDR2 YFSETQ. Between the trimmed V and J ends, which lost 1 base and 2 bases, there was a span of 8 bases. This CDR3 has 14 amino acids. CDR3 DNA: TGCGCCAGCAGCTTGCAGCGCCACACAGATACGCAGTATTTT. Its protein product is CASSLQRHTDTQYF.